This record looks at one TCR beta chain sequence and its context. Libraries were prepared by immunoSEQ multiplex PCR; TCRdb keeps only in-frame clonotypes and omits some of them. The repertoire holds 20,000 to 25,000 clones, with 75% to 95% as singletons. The data belong to a study of T cells in tumors and immune-related adverse events. Germline V gene lookup returns CDR1 SGHVS and CDR2 FQNEAQ. The CDR3 is made up of 13 amino acids. V dropped 0 bases and J dropped 6 bases, with 8 bases sitting between them. The chain is built from TRBV7-8 and TRBJ1-2; D is undetermined. This clonotype was sampled from a female donor with metastatic renal cell carcinoma. The source was lymph node tissue, collected from a patient treated with anti-PD-1 therapy. CDR3 DNA sequence: TGTGCCAGCAGCTTAGCATCCGGGAATGGCTACACCTTC. Translated: CASSLASGNGYTF.